The T cell receptor (beta chain) under discussion was sequenced for a study of blood T cell repertoires in COVID-19. Study summary: COVID-19 samples collected from the United States, Italy and Spain covered acute and convalescent phases.

The CDR3 has 13 residues. V lost 7 bases and J lost 5, with 13 bases in between. Assay: immunoSEQ multiplex PCR; the TCRdb copy retains only in-frame clones and omits some. This sample carries about 180,000 clones, approximately 88% of them seen once, and the ten largest clones take 9% to 10%. Sequencing used PBMCs or T cells enriched from blood (not recorded which). This chain joins TRBV12-3 or TRBV12-4 and TRBJ2-3, with D perhaps matching TRBD2 (7 bases). The sequence was collected from a woman in her late teens or twenties who had recovered from COVID-19. CDR3 sequence (DNA): TGTGCCAGCATCGGGGGGCTCATAGATACGCAGTATTTT. This sequence encodes CASIGGLIDTQYF.